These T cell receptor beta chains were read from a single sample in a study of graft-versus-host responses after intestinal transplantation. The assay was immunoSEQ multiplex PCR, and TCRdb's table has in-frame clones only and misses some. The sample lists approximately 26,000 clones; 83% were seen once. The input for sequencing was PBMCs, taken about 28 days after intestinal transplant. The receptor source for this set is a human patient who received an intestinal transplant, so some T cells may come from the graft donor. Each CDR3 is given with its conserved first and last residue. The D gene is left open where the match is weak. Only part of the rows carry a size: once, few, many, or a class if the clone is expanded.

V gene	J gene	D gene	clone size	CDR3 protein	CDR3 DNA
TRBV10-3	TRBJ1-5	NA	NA	CATPPGGISNQPQHF	TGTGCCACGCCTCCTGGGGGGATAAGCAATCAGCCCCAGCATTTT
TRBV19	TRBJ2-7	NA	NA	CASSIGPGYEQYF	TGTGCCAGTAGTATCGGTCCAGGCTACGAGCAGTACTTC
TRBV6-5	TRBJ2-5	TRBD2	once	CASSFIAGGPQETQYF	TGTGCCAGCAGTTTCATAGCGGGAGGGCCGCAAGAGACCCAGTACTTC
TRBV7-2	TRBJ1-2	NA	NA	CASSLGRAYGYTF	TGTGCCAGCAGCTTAGGCAGGGCCTATGGCTACACCTTC
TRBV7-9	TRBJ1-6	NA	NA	CASSPLRTLNSPLHF	TGTGCCAGCAGCCCCTTGAGGACACTAAATTCACCCCTCCACTTT
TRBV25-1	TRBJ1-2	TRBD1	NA	CASSEDGQGEGYTF	TGTGCCAGCAGTGAAGACGGACAGGGAGAGGGCTACACCTTC
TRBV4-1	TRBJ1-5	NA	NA	CASSQGQNQPQHF	TGCGCCAGCAGCCAAGGGCAGAATCAGCCCCAGCATTTT
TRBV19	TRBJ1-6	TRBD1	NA	CASSIRQGSSYNSPLHF	TGTGCCAGTAGTATCCGACAGGGGAGCTCCTATAATTCACCCCTCCACTTT
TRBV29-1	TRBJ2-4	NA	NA	CSAGSSGLAKNIQYF	TGCAGCGCCGGGAGTTCGGGGCTAGCCAAAAACATTCAGTACTTC
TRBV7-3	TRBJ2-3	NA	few	CASSSDTTDTQYF	TGTGCCAGCAGCTCGGACACCACAGATACGCAGTATTTT
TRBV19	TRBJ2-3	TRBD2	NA	CASSIGERGSTDTQYF	TGTGCCAGTAGTATAGGGGAGCGGGGGTCAACAGATACGCAGTATTTT
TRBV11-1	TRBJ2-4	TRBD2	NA	CASSLGTSGIRSIQYF	TGTGCCAGCAGCTTAGGGACTAGCGGGATTCGGAGCATTCAGTACTTC
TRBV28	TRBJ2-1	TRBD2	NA	CASSFPAGTRINEQFF	TGTGCCAGCAGTTTCCCAGCCGGGACTAGGATCAATGAGCAGTTCTTC
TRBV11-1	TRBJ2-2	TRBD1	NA	CASSRSQGAMAGELFF	TGTGCCAGCAGCCGATCACAGGGGGCAATGGCCGGGGAGCTGTTTTTT
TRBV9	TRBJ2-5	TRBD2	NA	CASSGEGTSGETQYF	TGTGCCAGCAGCGGCGAAGGGACTAGCGGAGAGACCCAGTACTTC
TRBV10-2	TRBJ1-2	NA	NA	CASSKGEANYGYTF	TGCGCCAGCAGTAAGGGGGAGGCTAACTATGGCTACACCTTC
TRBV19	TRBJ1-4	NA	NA	CASSQQFVTNEKLFF	TGTGCCAGTAGCCAACAGTTTGTCACTAATGAAAAACTGTTTTTT
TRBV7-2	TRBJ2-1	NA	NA	CASSFFPGRGYNEQFF	TGTGCCAGCAGCTTTTTTCCGGGCCGGGGGTACAATGAGCAGTTCTTC
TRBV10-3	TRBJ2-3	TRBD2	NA	CATYSAGGSTDTQYF	TGTGCCACGTACTCAGCGGGAGGAAGCACAGATACGCAGTATTTT
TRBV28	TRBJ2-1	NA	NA	CASPRDLAGEQFF	TGTGCCAGCCCGCGTGATCTTGCTGGGGAGCAGTTCTTC
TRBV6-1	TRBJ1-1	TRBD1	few	CASTPARGGPEAFF	TGTGCCAGCACCCCGGCCAGGGGGGGCCCTGAAGCTTTCTTT
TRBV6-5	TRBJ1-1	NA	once	CASSYTGAPEAFF	TGTGCCAGCAGTTATACGGGTGCCCCTGAAGCTTTCTTT
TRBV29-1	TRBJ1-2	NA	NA	CSVQQGYGYTF	TGCAGCGTTCAACAGGGTTATGGCTACACCTTC
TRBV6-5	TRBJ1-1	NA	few	CASSYSRGGRNTEAFF	TGTGCCAGCAGTTACTCGAGGGGGGGGAGGAACACTGAAGCTTTCTTT
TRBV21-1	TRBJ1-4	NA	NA	CASIAGGPKSEKLFF	TGTGCCAGCATAGCAGGGGGCCCCAAGAGTGAAAAACTGTTTTTT
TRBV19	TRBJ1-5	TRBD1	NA	CASIGQVGQPQHF	TGTGCCAGTATTGGACAGGTCGGTCAGCCCCAGCATTTT